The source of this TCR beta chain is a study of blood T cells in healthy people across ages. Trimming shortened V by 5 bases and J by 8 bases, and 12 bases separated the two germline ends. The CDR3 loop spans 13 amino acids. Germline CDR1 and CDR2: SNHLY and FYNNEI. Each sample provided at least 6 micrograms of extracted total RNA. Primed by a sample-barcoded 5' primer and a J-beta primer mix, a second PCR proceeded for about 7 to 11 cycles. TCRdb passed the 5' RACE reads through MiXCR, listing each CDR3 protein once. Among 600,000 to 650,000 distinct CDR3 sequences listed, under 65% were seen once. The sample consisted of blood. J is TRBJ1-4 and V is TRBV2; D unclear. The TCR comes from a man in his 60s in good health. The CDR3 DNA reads TGTGCCAGCAGTAGTCAGGTCGACGAAAAACTGTTTTTT. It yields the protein CASSSQVDEKLFF.